These 32 T cell receptor beta chains came from one sample sequenced in a study of spatial heterogeneity in lung cancer. Specified time point: sample taken at primary tumor resection. Extraction of whole RNA from tumor, nontumor lung or frozen PBMC preceded unsorted sequencing. Each CDR3 protein is one row after TCRdb ran MiXCR on the 5' RACE reads. Of around 4,000 distinct CDR3 sequences listed, almost 35% are singletons. This sample comprised PBMCs, obtained at surgery. These receptors were obtained from a male donor with early-stage non-small cell lung cancer.

This clonotype was observed a few times. This beta chain represents an off-target read in a library built for alpha chains; its size is of limited meaning. The gene calls are TRBV9 and TRBJ2-3; TRBD2 agrees at 8 bases. Looked up from germline, CDR1 is SGDLS and CDR2 is YYNGEE. The V and J ends lost 1 base and 6 bases, in that order; junction bases with no gene match: 7. The CDR3 runs to 15 residues. CDR3 sequence reads: CASSVRAGGPDTQYF. In nucleotides, the CDR3 is TGTGCCAGCAGCGTAAGGGCGGGAGGACCGGATACGCAGTATTTT. Supplemented by reference TRBV9 and TRBJ2-3, the full variable domain reads DSGVTQTPKHLITATGQRVTLRCSPRSGDLSVYWYQQSLDQGLQFLIQYYNGEERAKGNILERFSAQQFPDLHSELNLSSLELGDSALYFCASSVRAGGPDTQYFGPGTRLTVL.

This clonotype was found a few times. Since the library was made to target alpha chains, this beta chain is a stray read and its abundance is not meaningful. The gene calls are TRBV25-1 and TRBJ2-1; TRBD2 matches at 8 bases. Germline V gives CDR1 MGHDK, CDR2 SYGVNS. The CDR3 is 15 amino acids. After removal of 5 bases from V and 4 bases from J, the junction contained 7 bases not matched to a gene. The chain's CDR3 is CASSPGRGMYNEQFF. The CDR3 coding sequence is TGTGCCAGCAGTCCCGGGAGGGGGATGTACAATGAGCAGTTCTTC.

Comments on this clonotype: The library was built for alpha chains, so this beta chain is an off-target read and its size means little. The chain links TRBV7-9 to TRBJ2-3; possibly TRBD2 for D (5 bases). Germline CDR1 SEHNR, CDR2 FQNEAQ (reference sequence). V was clipped by 6 bases and J by 4 bases, with 11 bases between them. The CDR3 is 13 residues long. The CDR3 sequence is CASREASPDTQYF. CDR3 in DNA: TGTGCCAGCAGGGAAGCTAGCCCAGATACGCAGTATTTT.

This clonotype was observed a few times. Little can be read into the size of this beta chain, an off-target read in a library designed for alpha chains. This chain links TRBV5-4 with TRBJ2-3, with 16 bases aligning to TRBD2. The germline gives CDR1 SGHNT, CDR2 YYREEE (reference sequence). V was pared by 0 bases and J by 1 base, with 5 bases of the junction left unmatched. The CDR3 consists of 19 residues. DNA for the CDR3: TGTGCCAGCAGCTTGGTACCGGGACTAGCGGGAGGGCGCACAGATACGCAGTATTTT. This gives the protein CASSLVPGLAGGRTDTQYF.

On this clonotype itself: This beta chain was picked up by a library intended for alpha chains and is off target, so its count carries little meaning. The chain employs TRBV28 and TRBJ2-2, with 10 bases lining up with TRBD1. V lost 8 bases to trimming and J lost 4 bases; unmatched junction nucleotides: 7. Germline-derived CDR1 and CDR2 are MDHEN and SYDVKM. CDR3 size: 15 residues. The chain's CDR3 is CASEPGQGLTGELFF. DNA of the CDR3: TGTGCCAGCGAACCGGGACAGGGGCTCACCGGGGAGCTGTTTTTT.

As for this clonotype: Within a library made for alpha chains, this beta chain is off target, and its count is uninformative. This sequence joins TRBV6-6 and TRBJ2-3, with D unresolved. Germline CDR1 reads MNHNY; CDR2 reads SVGAGI (reference sequence). The CDR3 runs to 14 residues. With 6 bases removed from V and 2 bases from J, the gap between germline ends came to 12 bases. CDR3 bases: TGTGCCAGCAGATTCCCCGCAGCCACAGATACGCAGTATTTT. Translation: CASRFPAATDTQYF.

This clonotype was found a few times. This beta chain came through as a stray read in a library set up for alpha chains, and its size says little. V and J are TRBV20-1 and TRBJ2-1; no clear D gene. Germline-derived CDR1 and CDR2 are DFQATT and SNEGSKA (reference sequence). Trimming removed 1 base at V and 9 bases at J, with 7 bases between. The CDR3 is made up of 11 amino acids. The CDR3 is CSARGGTEQFF. CDR3 nucleotides: TGCAGTGCTAGAGGAGGAACTGAGCAGTTCTTC.

As to this clonotype: Since it is a stray read in a library aimed at alpha chains, this beta chain has a size that is not meaningful. V is TRBV4-1 and J is TRBJ2-1, with 10 positions matching TRBD2. CDR3 length: 15 amino acids. After removal of 3 bases from V and 15 bases from J, the junction contained 14 bases not matched to a gene. CDR1 is MGHRA, CDR2 YSYEKL, per germline. Here the CDR3 reads CASSHPRTSGEGRFF. CDR3 nucleotides: TGCGCCAGCAGCCACCCAAGGACTAGCGGAGAGGGGCGGTTCTTC.

Worth noting for this clonotype: This beta chain is an unintended read in a library built for alpha chains; its size means little. This rearrangement joins TRBV19 to TRBJ2-6; 8 nucleotides agree with TRBD1. After removal of 3 bases from V and 2 bases from J, the junction contained 12 bases not matched to a gene. Per germline, CDR1 LNHDA and CDR2 SQIVND (reference sequence). The CDR3 is 19 amino acids. The CDR3 reads CASSMFPGGASAGANVLTF. The CDR3 bases are TGTGCCAGTAGTATGTTCCCAGGGGGCGCATCAGCTGGGGCCAACGTCCTGACTTTC.

Comment on this clonotype: This beta chain is an unintended read in a library built for alpha chains; its size means little. The rearrangement links TRBV12-3 or TRBV12-4 to TRBJ2-1; D ambiguous. Trimming cost V 2 bases and J 5 bases, with 19 bases left between them. This CDR3 is 17 amino acids long. CDR3 protein: CASSLRPGPNRNNEQFF. Written as DNA, the CDR3 is TGTGCCAGCAGTTTACGTCCTGGACCGAACCGAAACAATGAGCAGTTCTTC.

In this sample, this clonotype turned up a few times. This beta chain is an off-target read within a library intended for alpha chains, so its frequency means little. This sequence joins TRBV12-3 or TRBV12-4 and TRBJ2-5, with TRBD1 as a possible D gene (5 bases). V was pared by 5 bases and J by 4 bases, with 14 bases between. There are 14 residues in the CDR3. The CDR3 loop is CASSTARGRETQYF. CDR3 coding DNA: TGTGCCAGCAGTACCGCTAGGGGCCGAGAGACCCAGTACTTC.

In its sample, this clonotype is large (0.1 to 1%). A library prepared for alpha chains yielded this beta chain as an off-target read; its size is of little meaning. This rearrangement joins TRBV7-9 to TRBJ2-1, with 7 nucleotides matching TRBD2. Germline V gene lookup returns CDR1 SEHNR and CDR2 FQNEAQ (reference sequence). The CDR3 runs to 15 residues. V lost 7 bases to trimming and J lost 1 base; unmatched junction nucleotides: 7. CDR3 protein: CASKKASGSYNEQFF. DNA for the CDR3: TGTGCCAGCAAGAAGGCTAGCGGATCCTACAATGAGCAGTTCTTC.

There are a few counts of this clonotype. For a library built for alpha chains, this beta chain is a stray read; little rests on its size. The CDR3 region is CASSYPVASGRAGQFF. The CDR3 nucleotides are TGTGCCAGCAGTTACCCCGTAGCTAGCGGGAGGGCCGGGCAGTTCTTC. The V call is TRBV6-5, the J call TRBJ2-1; 12 positions match TRBD2. The ends lost 2 bases at V and 12 bases at J; junction bases unmatched: 11. In germline, CDR1 is MNHEY, CDR2 SVGAGI. The CDR3 is made up of 16 amino acids.

On this clonotype: Since the library was made to target alpha chains, this beta chain is a stray read and its abundance is not meaningful. The J gene is TRBJ2-1, the V gene TRBV28, with D maybe TRBD2 (6 bases). This CDR3 has 14 amino acids. Per germline, CDR1 MDHEN and CDR2 SYDVKM. V gave up 2 bases and J gave up 3 bases, with 8 bases separating them. DNA for the CDR3: TGTGCCAGCAGTTTAGGGACTTTCTACAATGAGCAGTTCTTC. Its protein product is CASSLGTFYNEQFF.

By proportion, this clonotype is hyperexpanded. This beta chain is off target for a library built for alpha chains, so its abundance means little. The chain links TRBV29-1 to TRBJ2-1, with 10 nucleotides matching TRBD2. Germline V CDR1 and CDR2: SQVTM, ANQGSEA. Trimming took 6 bases from V and 0 from J; bases not matched to a gene: 11. The CDR3 covers 17 residues. CDR3 residues: CSVEGSPSGSSYNEQFF. The CDR3 bases are TGCAGCGTAGAGGGCTCCCCTAGCGGGAGCTCCTACAATGAGCAGTTCTTC.

Regarding this clonotype: Since it is a stray read in a library aimed at alpha chains, this beta chain has a size that is not meaningful. The chain carries TRBV6-6 and TRBJ2-1; 7 bases are a match to TRBD1. Per the germline V gene, CDR1 is MNHNY and CDR2 is SVGAGI (reference sequence). The J segment lost 5 bases and the V segment lost 5 bases, leaving 3 bases of the junction unmatched. The CDR3 loop spans 13 amino acids. CDR3 loop: CASSRGQDNEQFF. In nucleotides, the CDR3 is TGTGCCAGCAGTAGAGGACAGGACAATGAGCAGTTCTTC.

This clonotype came up a few times. Being off target in a library aimed at alpha chains, this beta chain has a size of little meaning. The chain uses TRBV29-1 and TRBJ2-2, with D possibly being TRBD1 (6 bases). V was trimmed by 1 base and J by 4 bases, leaving 7 bases between them. Germline V lookup: CDR1 SQVTM, CDR2 ANQGSEA. This CDR3 has 13 residues. The CDR3 here is CSVEVGGTGELFF. Here the CDR3 DNA reads TGCAGCGTTGAAGTAGGGGGCACCGGGGAGCTGTTTTTT.

In its sample, this clonotype is medium-sized. This beta chain turned up in a library designed for alpha chains; as an off-target read, its abundance says little. The chain uses TRBV6-2 or TRBV6-3 and TRBJ2-3; D is ambiguous. V was clipped by 0 bases and J by 6 bases, with 13 bases between them. Germline CDR1 reads MNHEY; CDR2 reads SVGEGT. CDR3 size: 15 residues. CDR3 protein: CASSYSIGFGDTQYF. CDR3 DNA: TGTGCCAGCAGTTACTCGATCGGTTTTGGGGATACGCAGTATTTT.

A few counts support this clonotype. This beta chain is an unintended read in a library built for alpha chains; its size means little. This rearrangement joins TRBV29-1 to TRBJ2-1; D uncertain. The V gene's germline CDR1 is SQVTM and CDR2 ANQGSEA. CDR3 size: 13 residues. V lost 0 bases, J lost 4 bases, and 7 bases lay in between. The CDR3 DNA follows: TGCAGCGTTGAAGAACCCCCATACAATGAGCAGTTCTTC. Its protein product is CSVEEPPYNEQFF.

For this clonotype: This beta chain is an unintended read in a library built for alpha chains; its size means little. The chain carries TRBV21-1 and TRBJ2-3; the table calls TRBD2, which could not be checked here. TRBV21-1 represents a pseudogene. The CDR3 loop spans 17 amino acids. CDR3 loop: CASTRSRLAARTDTQYF. The DNA for the CDR3 is TGTGCCAGCACCAGATCCAGACTAGCGGCCCGCACAGATACGCAGTATTTT.

This clonotype was counted a single time. This beta chain is an unintended read in a library built for alpha chains; its size means little. The V call is TRBV12-3 or TRBV12-4, the J call TRBJ2-2; 7 positions match TRBD2. The V and J ends lost 6 bases and 6 bases, in that order; junction bases with no gene match: 13. The CDR3 length is 16 residues. As DNA, the CDR3 is TGTGCCAGCAGAAACGCTAGCGGAGGCCTAGCCGGGGAGCTGTTTTTT. Translating it yields CASRNASGGLAGELFF.

This clonotype is medium-sized (0.01 to 0.1%). Being off target in a library aimed at alpha chains, this beta chain has a size of little meaning. The genes are TRBV24-1 and TRBJ2-3; tentative D call: TRBD1 (6 bases). CDR3 length: 19 amino acids. Trimming removed 1 base at V and 0 bases at J, with 19 bases between. CDR1 is KGHDR, CDR2 SFDVKD, per germline. The CDR3 bases are TGTGCCACCAGTGATTTCGTCGGCCGGCGGACAGATAGCACAGATACGCAGTATTTT. Protein product: CATSDFVGRRTDSTDTQYF.

This clonotype was counted a few times. As an off-target read in a library built for alpha chains, this beta chain has a frequency of little significance. The rearrangement uses TRBV28 and TRBJ2-7, with a possible D match to TRBD1 (5 bases). Germline CDR1 reads MDHEN; CDR2 reads SYDVKM. The CDR3 spans 15 residues. V was pared by 9 bases and J by 4 bases, with 22 bases between. DNA for the CDR3: TGTGCCAGTGCGCCAACAGGACCCTTTCCATACGAGCAGTACTTC. Encoded protein: CASAPTGPFPYEQYF. The whole variable domain, filled in from reference TRBV28 and TRBJ2-7, reads DVKVTQSSRYLVKRTGEKVFLECVQDMDHENMFWYRQDPGLGLRLIYFSYDVKMKEKGDIPEGYSVSREKKERFSLILESASTNQTSMYLCASAPTGPFPYEQYFGPGTRLTVT.

This clonotype was counted only a few times. The library was prepared for alpha chains; this beta chain is a stray read, so its frequency means little. The rearrangement joins TRBV28 to TRBJ2-1, with 10 bases fitting TRBD2. Unmatched junction bases numbered 16, after V lost 5 bases and J lost 9 bases. The CDR3 spans 17 residues. CDR1 MDHEN and CDR2 SYDVKM come from the germline V gene. CDR3 loop: CASSPLGVAGGPPEQFF. For the CDR3, the DNA is TGTGCCAGCAGTCCCCTTGGGGTAGCGGGAGGCCCCCCTGAGCAGTTCTTC.

By share, this clonotype ranks as medium-sized. This beta chain lies outside the target of a library built for alpha chains; its clone size means little. The V call is TRBV18, the J call TRBJ2-1, with D tentatively TRBD1 (5 bases). Germline assignment: CDR1 KGHSH and CDR2 LQKENI. Deletions cut 2 bases from V and 4 bases from J, with 12 bases between. The CDR3 loop spans 15 amino acids. The CDR3 region has the DNA TGTGCCAGCTCACCAGGGGCAGGTGCTTACAATGAGCAGTTCTTC. Translated: CASSPGAGAYNEQFF.

This clonotype was seen a few times. This beta chain is a stray read from a library made for alpha chains; its abundance is not meaningful. The chain carries TRBV6-6 and TRBJ1-1; 8 nucleotides agree with TRBD1. Germline V lookup: CDR1 MNHNY, CDR2 SVGAGI (reference sequence). There are 15 residues in the CDR3. With 2 bases clipped from V and 11 bases from J, the junction kept 13 bases outside the gene matches. The CDR3 DNA reads as TGTGCCAGCAGTTACCCGATGGACAGGGAGGGGTTCGCTTTCTTT. It translates to CASSYPMDREGFAFF.

This clonotype has a handful of counts. This beta chain turned up in a library designed for alpha chains; as an off-target read, its abundance says little. Here the CDR3 DNA reads TGTGCCAGCAGGACCCACACAGATACGCAGTATTTT. It is translated as CASRTHTDTQYF. The rearrangement links TRBV27 to TRBJ2-3; D remains ambiguous. The CDR3 has 12 residues. Trimming removed 6 bases at V and 2 bases at J, with 6 bases between. Germline V gene sequence: CDR1 MNHEY, CDR2 SMNVEV (reference sequence).

Regarding this clonotype: Within a library made for alpha chains, this beta chain is off target, and its count is uninformative. V usage is TRBV5-1 and J usage is TRBJ2-1, with 10 bases aligning to TRBD1. CDR3 size: 13 residues. J lost 6 bases, V lost 9 bases, and 6 bases had no gene match. Germline lookup yields CDR1 SGHRS and CDR2 YFSETQ. CDR3 in amino acids: CATGTGVGNEQFF. Here the CDR3 DNA reads TGCGCCACTGGGACAGGGGTCGGCAATGAGCAGTTCTTC. The full variable domain, rest sourced from reference TRBV5-1 and TRBJ2-1, is KAGVTQTPRYLIKTRGQQVTLSCSPISGHRSVSWYQQTPGQGLQFLFEYFSETQRNKGNFPGRFSGRQFSNSRSEMNVSTLELGDSALYLCATGTGVGNEQFFGPGTRLTVL.

A word on this clonotype: Since it is a stray read in a library aimed at alpha chains, this beta chain has a size that is not meaningful. This sequence joins TRBV11-2 and TRBJ2-1, with 7 bases identical to TRBD2. The germline V gene has CDR1 SGHAT and CDR2 FQNNGV. The CDR3 spans 13 residues. The V segment lost 0 bases and the J segment 8 bases; nucleotides outside the gene matches: 1. CDR3 sequence reads: CASSLDRGDEQFF. CDR3 nucleotides: TGTGCCAGCAGCTTAGATCGGGGGGATGAGCAGTTCTTC.

Concerning this clonotype itself: Because this beta chain is a stray read in a library intended to capture alpha chains, its abundance should not be given much weight. The genes are TRBV7-2 and TRBJ2-2; maybe TRBD2 (5 bases). There are 16 residues in the CDR3. Germline assignment: CDR1 SGHTA and CDR2 FQGNSA. Trimming took off 0 bases at V and 1 base at J, with 9 bases between the two ends. CDR3 bases: TGTGCCAGCAGCTTAGCGAGGGTCCAGAACACCGGGGAGCTGTTTTTT. Amino acid sequence: CASSLARVQNTGELFF.

This clonotype appeared a few times. This beta chain lies outside the target of a library built for alpha chains; its clone size means little. The V call is TRBV6-1, the J call TRBJ2-3; 8 bases agree with TRBD1. CDR1 MNHNS and CDR2 SASEGT come from the germline V gene. J was trimmed by 2 bases and V by 11 bases; bases with no gene match: 9. The CDR3 has 14 amino acids. The CDR3 DNA sequence: TGTGCCGGAGGCAGGGGGCCCAACACAGATACGCAGTATTTT. Protein product: CAGGRGPNTDTQYF.

On this clonotype itself: This beta chain is an off-target read within a library intended for alpha chains, so its frequency means little. CDR3 sequence: CASSLEAVGRAIRTDTQYF. CDR3 DNA sequence: TGTGCCAGCAGCTTAGAGGCGGTCGGCAGGGCCATACGCACAGATACGCAGTATTTT. The chain recombines TRBV7-2 with TRBJ2-3, with D tentatively TRBD1 (5 bases). Trimming pared 1 base from V and 1 base from J, leaving 21 bases between. CDR1 is SGHTA and CDR2 is FQGNSA in the germline V gene. The CDR3 is 19 residues long.